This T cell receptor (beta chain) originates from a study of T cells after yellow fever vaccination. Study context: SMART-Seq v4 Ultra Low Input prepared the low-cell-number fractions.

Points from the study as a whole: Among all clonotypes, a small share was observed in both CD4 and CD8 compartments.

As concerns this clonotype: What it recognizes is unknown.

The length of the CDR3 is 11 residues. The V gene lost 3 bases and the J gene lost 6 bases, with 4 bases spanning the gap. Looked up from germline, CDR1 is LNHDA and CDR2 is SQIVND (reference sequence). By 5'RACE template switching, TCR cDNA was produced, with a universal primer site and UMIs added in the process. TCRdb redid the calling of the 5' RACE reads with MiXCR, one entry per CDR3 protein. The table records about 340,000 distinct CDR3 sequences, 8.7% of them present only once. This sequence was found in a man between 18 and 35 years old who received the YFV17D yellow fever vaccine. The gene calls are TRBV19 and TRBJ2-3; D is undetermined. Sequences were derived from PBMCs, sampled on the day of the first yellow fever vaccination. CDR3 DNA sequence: TGTGCCAGTAGTATGGGGGATACGCAGTATTTT. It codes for CASSMGDTQYF.